Given below is one T cell receptor beta chain in context. Its target is unknown. V was pared by 2 bases and J by 3 bases, with 6 bases of the junction left unmatched. Germline CDR1 is SGHTA and CDR2 is FQGNSA. The CDR3 loop spans 16 amino acids. These data come from a study of T cell repertoires in cytomegalovirus infection. As for the study in general: It can be stated that public TCR beta signatures indicated CMV infection as well as a matching HLA type. Overall study findings and caveats: Cumulated frequencies of public TCR beta families served to identify carriers of CMV plus the relevant HLA. Predominance within the ex vivo response was attributable to HLA-C-restricted CMV-specific TCR beta clonotypes.

TCRdb fed the reads into MiXCR, producing one record per CDR3 protein. The sample holds a few hundred thousand distinct CDR3 sequences, more than 8% seen once. The receptor was derived from a human donor in good health (CMV status not recorded). Some clones in this sample may be carry-over from other donors' samples. The chain links TRBV7-2 to TRBJ2-2; 7 bases map to TRBD1. The specimen was PBMCs. CDR3 residues: CASSLPQGVYTGELFF. CDR3 nucleotide sequence: TGTGCCAGCAGCTTACCCCAGGGGGTTTACACCGGGGAGCTGTTTTTT.